The T cell receptor (beta chain) described here comes from a study of blood T cell repertoires in COVID-19. Study-wide context: Researchers got acute and convalescent COVID-19 samples from the United States, Italy and Spain. PBMCs, B-cell-depleted T cells, or T cells were the source of the cDNA or gDNA that made up the material.

This clone came up once. Germline V gives CDR1 SGHRS, CDR2 YFSETQ. V lost 3 bases and J 5 bases, leaving 14 bases between the germline ends. This CDR3 has 14 amino acids. In the authors' methods: Scientists estimated how many nucleated cells there were by amplifying reference gene primers. The protocol was immunoSEQ multiplex PCR, while the TCRdb copy is restricted to in-frame clones and leaves out a portion. The V and J calls and clone size were taken over from that table, and D and trimming were inferred from the DNA. Among some 200,000 clones, around 87% were seen once, and the ten largest hold 2.5% to 3.5%.

Sequencing input: peripheral blood. This chain uses TRBV5-1 with TRBJ1-1, with a weak D call TRBD1 (6 bases). This sequence was found in a man between 40 and 49 years old with active or convalescent COVID-19. This CDR3 is CASSYGRGNTEAFF. CDR3 DNA sequence: TGCGCCAGCAGCTACGGCAGGGGTAATACTGAAGCTTTCTTT.